These 23 T cell receptor beta chains originate from one sample sequenced in a study of Ad26.COV2.S vaccination and SARS-CoV-2 variants. The assay was immunoSEQ multiplex PCR, and TCRdb's table has in-frame clones only and misses some. The sample has roughly 350,000 clones; 85% to 90% are singletons. Treatment defined: roughly 18 received Ad26.COV2.S at low or high dose, single or two shots; roughly five received placebo; per-sample allocation not given. The investigators took samples on day 63 after the first vaccine or placebo injection. The sequences come from peripheral blood, collected in a trial of Ad26.COV2.S vaccine versus placebo. All receptors come from a person aged 18-65 years who received the Ad26.COV2.S COVID-19 vaccine or a placebo.

The chain recombines TRBV6-2 or TRBV6-3 with TRBJ1-5; TRBD1 is a possible D gene (6 bases). The V end was cut by 5 bases, the J end by 4 bases, with 15 bases between. The CDR3 extends over 15 amino acids. Germline V gene data show CDR1 as MNHEY and CDR2 as SVGEGT. CDR3 coding DNA: TGTGCCAGCAGTGTCGTCAGGGGTGGTAATCAGCCCCAGCATTTT. It codes for CASSVVRGGNQPQHF.

The V gene is TRBV4-3, the J gene TRBJ1-2; no firm D call. The CDR3 runs 15 residues. Germline V gene lookup returns CDR1 LGHNA and CDR2 YSLEER. V lost 0 bases and J lost 4, with 12 bases in between. The CDR3 protein is CASSQENDPGYGYTF. The CDR3 DNA reads as TGCGCCAGCAGCCAAGAGAATGACCCAGGCTATGGCTACACCTTC.

The genes are TRBV5-1 and TRBJ1-1; TRBD1 matches 8 bases. The J segment lost 6 bases and the V segment lost 4 bases, leaving 14 bases of the junction unmatched. There are 16 residues in the CDR3. Germline V gene sequence: CDR1 SGHRS, CDR2 YFSETQ. In DNA form, the CDR3 reads TGCGCCAGCAGCACCTCGGACAGGGCGTTTTGGTCTGAAGCTTTCTTT. Translating gives CASSTSDRAFWSEAFF.

The chain links TRBV7-2 to TRBJ1-1; D is ambiguous. With 1 base removed from V and 1 base from J, the gap between germline ends came to 4 bases. The CDR3 contains 13 residues. Germline assignment: CDR1 SGHTA and CDR2 FQGNSA. The chain's CDR3 is CASSLGRNTEAFF. The DNA of the CDR3 is TGTGCCAGCAGCTTAGGACGGAACACTGAAGCTTTCTTT.

The V gene is TRBV13, the J gene TRBJ2-5; the D is unclear. Trimming removed 5 bases from V and 4 bases from J, with 8 bases in between. This CDR3 has 12 residues. The germline gives CDR1 PRHDT, CDR2 FYEKMQ (reference sequence). DNA for the CDR3: TGTGCCAGCAGCAAGACTTTAGAGACCCAGTACTTC. Translated, it gives CASSKTLETQYF.

This chain links TRBV9 with TRBJ2-7, with D tentatively TRBD2 (5 bases). Trimming left V 3 bases short and J 5 bases short, with 15 bases between. Per the germline V gene, CDR1 is SGDLS and CDR2 is YYNGEE. The CDR3 sequence is 14 residues long. The CDR3 nucleotides are TGTGCCAGCAGCGGCGCCCCAGGAGGCGACGAGCAGTACTTC. It encodes CASSGAPGGDEQYF. Variable domain in full (rest from reference TRBV9 and TRBJ2-7): DSGVTQTPKHLITATGQRVTLRCSPRSGDLSVYWYQQSLDQGLQFLIQYYNGEERAKGNILERFSAQQFPDLHSELNLSSLELGDSALYFCASSGAPGGDEQYFGPGTRLTVT.

This chain joins TRBV6-6 and TRBJ1-5; perhaps TRBD1 as D (6 bases). This CDR3 is 12 amino acids long. Germline-derived CDR1 and CDR2 are MNHNY and SVGAGI (reference sequence). V lost 7 bases and J 4 bases, leaving 8 bases between the germline ends. The CDR3 is CASTTGNQPQHF. The DNA for the CDR3 is TGTGCCAGCACTACAGGGAATCAGCCCCAGCATTTT.

The count of this clone is one. This chain connects TRBV2 to TRBJ2-3; 9 bases agree with TRBD2. Germline trimming cut 5 bases from V and 1 base from J; bases unmatched to any gene: 13. Germline lookup yields CDR1 SNHLY and CDR2 FYNNEI. The CDR3 covers 18 residues. The CDR3 DNA follows: TGTGCCAGCAGTACCACCCAAACGGCTAGCGGGGGCACAGATACGCAGTATTTT. Translated: CASSTTQTASGGTDTQYF.

V and J are TRBV4-1 and TRBJ1-4, with D possibly being TRBD1 (5 bases). Trimming stripped 0 bases from V and 5 bases from J, with 7 bases between. CDR3 length: 14 amino acids. CDR1 and CDR2 (germline): MGHRA, YSYEKL. Here the CDR3 DNA reads TGCGCCAGCAGCCAAGACGCAGGGAATGAAAAACTGTTTTTT. Its translation: CASSQDAGNEKLFF.

The CDR3 reads CASSTGWGSYEQYF. The DNA for the CDR3 is TGTGCCAGTAGCACAGGGTGGGGCTCCTACGAGCAGTACTTC. The V gene is TRBV19, the J gene TRBJ2-7; TRBD1 is a possible D gene (6 bases). There are 14 residues in the CDR3. The V end lost 6 bases, the J end lost 0 bases, and 12 bases lay between the germline ends. Germline V gene lookup returns CDR1 LNHDA and CDR2 SQIVND (reference sequence).

The chain recombines TRBV11-2 with TRBJ2-2, with D unclear. CDR1 and CDR2 (germline): SGHAT, FQNNGV. The V gene lost 3 bases and the J gene lost 0 bases, with 5 bases spanning the gap. The CDR3 sequence is 14 residues long. CDR3 loop: CASSLGTNTGELFF. CDR3 nucleotides: TGTGCCAGCAGCTTGGGTACGAACACCGGGGAGCTGTTTTTT.

The chain links TRBV5-1 to TRBJ2-7; 11 bases are a match to TRBD1. Germline lookup yields CDR1 SGHRS and CDR2 YFSETQ. The trim removed 5 bases at V and 3 bases at J, leaving 4 bases unmatched. The CDR3 sequence is 14 residues long. CDR3 region: CASSSGTGGYEQYF. The CDR3 coding sequence is TGCGCCAGCAGTTCCGGGACAGGGGGCTACGAGCAGTACTTC.

The chain recombines TRBV15 with TRBJ1-5; 7 positions agree with TRBD1. The CDR3 is 13 amino acids. CDR1 is LNHNV and CDR2 is YYDKDF in the germline V gene (reference sequence). The V and J ends lost 5 bases and 8 bases, in that order; junction bases with no gene match: 6. The CDR3 protein is CATSGKQGKPQHF. As DNA, the CDR3 is TGTGCCACCAGCGGAAAACAGGGGAAGCCCCAGCATTTT.

The sample holds a few counts of this clone. The chain links TRBV25-1 to TRBJ2-5; D remains unclear. This CDR3 comprises 17 residues. Germline-derived CDR1 and CDR2 are MGHDK and SYGVNS. Trimming stripped 4 bases from V and 1 base from J, with 19 bases between. The CDR3, as DNA: TGTGCCAGCAGTGGACCTCCTGAGGACCGGATCCAAGAGACCCAGTACTTC. Its translation is CASSGPPEDRIQETQYF.

The chain uses TRBV24-1 and TRBJ2-2; no clear D gene. Germline loops: CDR1 KGHDR, CDR2 SFDVKD. V shed 8 bases and J shed 0 bases, with 9 bases lying between them. The CDR3 has 14 amino acids. This CDR3 reads CATMGGANTGELFF. The CDR3 nucleotides are TGTGCCACCATGGGTGGCGCGAACACCGGGGAGCTGTTTTTT.

The CDR3 here is CATSSSGGGPYNEQFF. Here the CDR3 DNA reads TGTGCCACCAGCAGTTCCGGGGGAGGGCCCTACAATGAGCAGTTCTTC. The gene calls are TRBV15 and TRBJ2-1, with 7 bases identical to TRBD2. This CDR3 contains 16 residues. CDR1 is LNHNV and CDR2 is YYDKDF in the germline V gene (reference sequence). The junction had 7 bases not matched to a gene; V was cut back by 3 bases and J by 2 bases.

This chain uses TRBV14 with TRBJ1-2; D not resolved. The V end lost 0 bases, the J end lost 4 bases, and 3 bases lay between the germline ends. Germline V gene data show CDR1 as SGHDN and CDR2 as FVKESK. The CDR3 contains 12 residues. In DNA form, the CDR3 reads TGTGCCAGCAGCCAAGACACCTATGGCTACACCTTC. It specifies CASSQDTYGYTF. The full variable domain, with the rest looked up from reference TRBV14 and TRBJ1-2, is EAGVTQFPSHSVIEKGQTVTLRCDPISGHDNLYWYRRVMGKEIKFLLHFVKESKQDESGMPNNRFLAERTGGTYSTLKVQPAELEDSGVYFCASSQDTYGYTFGSGTRLTVV.

V is TRBV18 and J is TRBJ1-5; 8 nucleotides match TRBD1. V was pared by 3 bases and J by 7 bases, with 2 bases of the junction left unmatched. The CDR3 covers 13 residues. Germline values: CDR1 KGHSH, CDR2 LQKENI. CDR3 region: CASSPDREQPQHF. Here the CDR3 DNA reads TGTGCCAGCTCACCGGACAGGGAACAGCCCCAGCATTTT.

This clone was seen a handful of times. V and J are TRBV19 and TRBJ1-4, with D possibly TRBD1 on 5 matching bases. V lost 10 bases and J 3 bases, leaving 15 bases between the germline ends. CDR3 length: 14 amino acids. Per the germline V gene, CDR1 is LNHDA and CDR2 is SQIVND (reference sequence). The CDR3 protein is CATRWGSANEKLFF. The CDR3 DNA sequence: TGTGCCACCAGGTGGGGGTCGGCTAATGAAAAACTGTTTTTT. The full variable domain, completed using reference TRBV19 and TRBJ1-4, is DGGITQSPKYLFRKEGQNVTLSCEQNLNHDAMYWYRQDPGQGLRLIYYSQIVNDFQKGDIAEGYSVSREKKESFPLTVTSAQKNPTAFYLCATRWGSANEKLFFGSGTQLSVL.

The chain uses TRBV6-2 or TRBV6-3 and TRBJ2-1; D unresolved. V shed 0 bases and J shed 0 bases, with 12 bases lying between them. The length of the CDR3 is 17 residues. The germline V gene encodes CDR1 MNHEY and CDR2 SVGEGT. CDR3 DNA: TGTGCCAGCAGTTACTCGGGCGAGTACAGCTCCTACAATGAGCAGTTCTTC. As protein: CASSYSGEYSSYNEQFF.

This chain connects TRBV5-1 to TRBJ2-4; a possible D gene is TRBD1 (5 bases). The length of the CDR3 is 13 residues. Germline V gene data show CDR1 as SGHRS and CDR2 as YFSETQ. Trimming pared 4 bases from V and 7 bases from J, leaving 12 bases between. The CDR3 spells CASSPSKGNIQYF. DNA for the CDR3: TGCGCCAGCAGCCCTAGTAAGGGGAACATTCAGTACTTC. Full variable domain (remainder filled in from reference TRBV5-1 and TRBJ2-4): KAGVTQTPRYLIKTRGQQVTLSCSPISGHRSVSWYQQTPGQGLQFLFEYFSETQRNKGNFPGRFSGRQFSNSRSEMNVSTLELGDSALYLCASSPSKGNIQYFGAGTRLSVL.

This clone appeared once. V and J are TRBV6-5 and TRBJ2-2, with a weak D call TRBD2 (7 bases). Germline CDR1 reads MNHEY; CDR2 reads SVGAGI. This CDR3 contains 16 residues. Trimming cost V 2 bases and J 0 bases, with 10 bases left between them. This CDR3 is CASSYGGGPNTGELFF. CDR3 bases: TGTGCCAGCAGTTACGGGGGGGGCCCGAACACCGGGGAGCTGTTTTTT.

In its sample, this clone was seen once. The DNA for the CDR3 is TGTGCCAGCAGCTTAGGGACAGGCGGGTACACTGAAGCTTTCTTT. Translated, it gives CASSLGTGGYTEAFF. The chain joins TRBV7-6 to TRBJ1-1; 7 bases agree with TRBD1. The trim removed 1 base at V and 3 bases at J, leaving 5 bases unmatched. This CDR3 spans 15 amino acids. Looked up from germline, CDR1 is SGHVS and CDR2 is FNYEAQ.